The 20 T cell receptor beta chains presented below share a single source sample, sequenced in a study of T-cell memory formation after mild COVID-19. TCRdb recomputed calls from the 5' RACE reads with MiXCR, one row per CDR3 protein. Altogether about 260,000 distinct CDR3 sequences are present, 16% being singletons, with the ten largest covering under 25%. Sequencing was done on a sample of PBMCs or a T cell subset sorted from them (not recorded which). The receptors come from a man aged 18 to 30 who had mild COVID-19 (a few samples of this study predate the infection). Cell type and time point are not known.

V usage is TRBV6-2 or TRBV6-3 and J usage is TRBJ1-1, with TRBD1 as a possible D gene (5 bases). Germline CDR1 and CDR2: MNHEY and SVGEGT. The V end lost 2 bases, the J end lost 7 bases, and 8 bases lay between the germline ends. The CDR3 covers 12 residues. CDR3 residues: CASSYRGSEAFF. The CDR3 DNA reads as TGTGCCAGCAGTTACCGGGGGAGTGAAGCTTTCTTT.

Only a few counts were recorded for this clonotype. The chain links TRBV28 to TRBJ1-2; TRBD1 matches 7 bases. The CDR3 length is 14 residues. V lost 8 bases to trimming and J lost 0 bases; unmatched junction nucleotides: 6. From germline, CDR1 is MDHEN and CDR2 SYDVKM. CDR3 in DNA: TGTGCCAGCGAGGGACAGAAAACTAACTATGGCTACACCTTC. Translating gives CASEGQKTNYGYTF.

This chain joins TRBV7-9 and TRBJ2-4; a possible D gene is TRBD1 (6 bases). Germline loops: CDR1 SEHNR, CDR2 FQNEAQ (reference sequence). This CDR3 region has 14 residues. The germline V and J ends were trimmed by 5 bases and 8 bases, with 16 bases remaining between them. CDR3 region: CASSPGTSRDIQYF. The DNA for the CDR3 is TGTGCCAGCAGCCCCGGGACATCCCGGGACATTCAGTACTTC.

The chain couples TRBV15 to TRBJ2-1; tentatively, D is TRBD1 (7 bases). The CDR3 has 18 residues. The V end lost 5 bases, the J end lost 4 bases, and 24 bases lay between the germline ends. Germline CDR1 LNHNV, CDR2 YYDKDF (reference sequence). CDR3 in amino acids: CATSSQGVGDSLYNEQFF. CDR3 DNA: TGTGCCACCAGCTCCCAGGGGGTCGGGGACTCCTTATACAATGAGCAGTTCTTC. Using reference TRBV15 and TRBJ2-1 for the parts outside the CDR3, the full variable domain is DAMVIQNPRYQVTQFGKPVTLSCSQTLNHNVMYWYQQKSSQAPKLLFHYYDKDFNNEADTPDNFQSRRPNTSFCFLDIRSPGLGDTAMYLCATSSQGVGDSLYNEQFFGPGTRLTVL.

This clonotype was counted a few times. The genes are TRBV11-2 and TRBJ2-5; 10 bases map to TRBD2. The V gene's germline CDR1 is SGHAT and CDR2 FQNNGV. The length of the CDR3 is 15 residues. Losses at the gene ends were 3 bases for V and 2 bases for J; bases not matched to a gene: 3. The DNA for the CDR3 is TGTGCCAGCAGCTTTCCAGCGGGGGGGCAAGAGACCCAGTACTTC. Residues: CASSFPAGGQETQYF. The full variable domain, its missing parts supplied by reference TRBV11-2 and TRBJ2-5, is EAGVAQSPRYKIIEKRQSVAFWCNPISGHATLYWYQQILGQGPKLLIQFQNNGVVDDSQLPKDRFSAERLKGVDSTLKIQPAKLEDSAVYLCASSFPAGGQETQYFGPGTRLLVL.

This clonotype has just a few counts. The V and J genes are TRBV28 and TRBJ2-1; D unclear. The CDR3 runs 12 residues. V lost 3 bases and J lost 6, with 6 bases in between. Germline-derived CDR1 and CDR2 are MDHEN and SYDVKM. CDR3 protein: CASSFAINEQFF. As DNA, the CDR3 is TGTGCCAGCAGTTTCGCAATCAATGAGCAGTTCTTC.

This clonotype occurred many times. V is TRBV5-5 and J is TRBJ2-7; unclear D gene. The CDR3 runs to 13 residues. Trimming took 5 bases from V and 3 from J, leaving 12 bases between them. CDR1 and CDR2 from the germline V gene are SGHKS and YYEKEE (reference sequence). CDR3 in amino acids: CASRAGPHYEQYV. In DNA form, the CDR3 reads TGTGCCAGCAGGGCCGGTCCCCACTACGAGCAGTACGTC.

The rearrangement joins TRBV11-2 to TRBJ2-2; no reliable D call. CDR1 and CDR2 from the germline V gene are SGHAT and FQNNGV. CDR3 length: 12 amino acids. V shed 5 bases and J shed 6 bases, with 7 bases lying between them. The chain's CDR3 is CASSPDAGELFF. The CDR3 bases are TGTGCCAGCAGCCCAGACGCCGGGGAGCTGTTTTTT.

This chain joins TRBV29-1 and TRBJ1-3; D might be TRBD1 (5 bases). The CDR3 sequence is 17 residues long. V gave up 1 base and J gave up 0 bases, with 16 bases separating them. The germline V gene has CDR1 SQVTM and CDR2 ANQGSEA. This chain's CDR3 is CSVEGSVGDSSGNTIYF. As DNA, the CDR3 is TGCAGCGTTGAAGGGTCGGTGGGGGATAGCTCTGGAAACACCATATATTTT.

This sequence joins TRBV7-2 and TRBJ2-3, with 7 bases fitting TRBD2. Trimming removed 5 bases from V and 6 bases from J; junction bases left unmatched: 8. CDR1 and CDR2 (germline): SGHTA, FQGNSA. This CDR3 is 14 amino acids long. CDR3 amino acids: CASSPSSGADTQYF. CDR3 in DNA: TGTGCCAGCAGCCCCTCTAGCGGTGCCGATACGCAGTATTTT.

This clonotype has more than one count but fewer than ten. The chain recombines TRBV6-2 or TRBV6-3 with TRBJ2-3; TRBD1 or TRBD2 may be the D gene (5 bases each). This CDR3 has 16 amino acids. The germline V gene encodes CDR1 MNHEY and CDR2 SVGEGT. With 2 bases removed from V and 5 bases from J, the gap between germline ends came to 17 bases. The CDR3 coding sequence is TGTGCCAGCAGTTACAGTTTGGGGGTGTCGGGAGATACGCAGTATTTT. It encodes CASSYSLGVSGDTQYF.

This clonotype came up a few times. This rearrangement joins TRBV18 to TRBJ2-2; D unclear. The CDR3 consists of 12 residues. The V gene's germline CDR1 is KGHSH and CDR2 LQKENI. The V end lost 0 bases, the J end lost 6 bases, and 2 bases lay between the germline ends. CDR3 region: CASSPPSGELFF. For the CDR3, the DNA is TGTGCCAGCTCACCACCGTCCGGGGAGCTGTTTTTT.

This clonotype was seen a handful of times. This chain connects TRBV20-1 to TRBJ2-5, with D maybe TRBD2 (6 bases). V lost 3 bases and J lost 1, with 15 bases in between. The germline gives CDR1 DFQATT, CDR2 SNEGSKA (reference sequence). The CDR3 totals 15 residues. CDR3 sequence: CSARVAGTSQETQYF. DNA for the CDR3: TGCAGTGCTAGGGTGGCGGGGACTTCCCAAGAGACCCAGTACTTC.

This clonotype was seen many times. The CDR3 coding sequence is TGCGCCAGCAGCCAATACAGGGGACAGGGAAACGAGCAGTACTTC. Amino acid sequence: CASSQYRGQGNEQYF. The V gene is TRBV4-3, the J gene TRBJ2-7; 9 nucleotides line up with TRBD1. Trimming cost V 2 bases and J 5 bases; bases outside gene matches: 7. The V gene's germline CDR1 is LGHNA and CDR2 YSLEER. This CDR3 contains 15 residues.

On this clonotype: Since no conserved phenylalanine or tryptophan closes the CDR3, a read error is the likely cause. No DNA is shown, since the ends of the CDR3 on it are uncertain; the CDR3 is the one TCRdb lists. The chain carries TRBV7-2 and TRBJ1-5; the D call in the table, TRBD1, was not verified against the DNA. Germline loops: CDR1 SGHTA, CDR2 FQGNSA. The CDR3 is 10 residues long, ends included. The CDR3 reads CASSLQTPGQ.

This clonotype was seen a handful of times. This rearrangement joins TRBV6-5 to TRBJ2-1; 9 positions match TRBD1. This CDR3 has 13 residues. The germline gives CDR1 MNHEY, CDR2 SVGAGI. V trimming: 9 bases; J trimming: 9 bases; junction bases outside the gene matches: 9. The CDR3 DNA sequence: TGTGCCAGTAATCCCGGGACAGGGCTTGAGCAGTTCTTC. It specifies CASNPGTGLEQFF.

CDR3 nucleotide sequence: TGCGCCAGCAGCCAAGATTTGGAGGGGGGGCGGGATACGCAGTATTTT. Translation gives CASSQDLEGGRDTQYF. The V and J genes are TRBV4-3 and TRBJ2-3; TRBD2 might be the D (7 bases). Per germline, CDR1 LGHNA and CDR2 YSLEER. This CDR3 comprises 16 residues. V shed 0 bases and J shed 6 bases, with 16 bases lying between them.

This clonotype was seen only a few times. V gene TRBV7-2 combines with J gene TRBJ2-5; TRBD1 matches 9 bases. The V gene's germline CDR1 is SGHTA and CDR2 FQGNSA. The trim removed 5 bases at V and 4 bases at J, leaving 8 bases unmatched. This CDR3 comprises 15 residues. The CDR3, as DNA: TGTGCCAGCAGCAACAGGGGGCTGGGCCGAGAGACCCAGTACTTC. It yields the protein CASSNRGLGRETQYF.

This clonotype was recorded a few times. This sequence joins TRBV3-1 and TRBJ2-7; possibly TRBD1 for D (5 bases). This CDR3 has 13 amino acids. Trimming removed 0 bases at V and 13 bases at J, with 16 bases between. Germline V gene data show CDR1 as LGHDT and CDR2 as YNNKEL (reference sequence). The CDR3: CASSQDEARAFYF. The DNA for the CDR3 is TGTGCCAGCAGCCAAGACGAGGCCAGGGCTTTCTACTTC.

The chain recombines TRBV11-2 with TRBJ2-3, with D possibly being TRBD2 (5 bases). V shed 1 base and J shed 7 bases, with 12 bases lying between them. This CDR3 contains 14 residues. In germline, CDR1 is SGHAT, CDR2 FQNNGV. CDR3 region: CASSLGFRGNTQYF. CDR3 DNA sequence: TGTGCCAGCAGCTTAGGGTTCCGGGGAAATACGCAGTATTTT.